A single sample is the source of the 27 T cell receptor beta chains below, sequenced in a study of cytomegalovirus exposure and HLA in healthy donors. TCRdb's table, derived via immunoSEQ multiplex PCR, lists solely in-frame clones and lacks some. The sample lists some 120,000 clones; approximately 81% were seen once. The sequencing input was PBMCs. These receptors were obtained from a woman in her twenties or thirties in good health and CMV-seronegative.

The gene calls are TRBV5-4 and TRBJ2-7; TRBD1 aligns across 7 bases. The V gene's germline CDR1 is SGHNT and CDR2 YYREEE (reference sequence). The CDR3 contains 15 residues. V was clipped by 0 bases and J by 0 bases; unmatched bases: 3. In nucleotides, the CDR3 is TGTGCCAGCAGCTTGGAAGGGGGCGCCTCCTACGAGCAGTACTTC. As protein: CASSLEGGASYEQYF. The variable domain in full, completed from reference TRBV5-4 and TRBJ2-7, reads ETGVTQSPTHLIKTRGQQVTLRCSSQSGHNTVSWYQQALGQGPQFIFQYYREEENGRGNFPPRFSGLQFPNYSSELNVNALELDDSALYLCASSLEGGASYEQYFGPGTRLTVT.

The chain combines TRBV7-8 with TRBJ2-1; TRBD1 aligns across 8 bases. The CDR3 consists of 17 residues. V lost 5 bases, J lost 9 bases, and 18 bases stayed unmatched. CDR1 is SGHVS and CDR2 is FQNEAQ in the germline V gene. The CDR3 here is CASSTWTGLTQSGEQFF. The CDR3 bases are TGTGCCAGCAGCACCTGGACAGGGTTGACACAATCAGGTGAGCAGTTCTTC. Combining the CDR3 with reference TRBV7-8 and TRBJ2-1 gives the whole variable domain GAGVSQSPRYKVAKRGQDVALRCDPISGHVSLFWYQQALGQGPEFLTYFQNEAQLDKSGLPSDRFFAERPEGSVSTLKIQRTQQEDSAVYLCASSTWTGLTQSGEQFFGPGTRLTVL.

The chain joins TRBV12-5 to TRBJ1-2; D is undetermined. The germline V gene encodes CDR1 LGHNT and CDR2 FRNRAP. Trimming removed 3 bases from V and 0 bases from J, with 5 bases in between. This CDR3 contains 13 residues. The CDR3 sequence is CASGFGPNYGYTF. CDR3 nucleotides: TGTGCTAGTGGTTTTGGCCCTAACTATGGCTACACCTTC.

Remarks on this clone: The junction departs from the called germline gene at one end, perhaps through a read error. The chain couples TRBV10-3 to TRBJ2-7; a weak D match, TRBD1 (5 bases). The CDR3 sequence is 14 residues long. The germline gives CDR1 ENHRY, CDR2 SYGVKD. The CDR3 DNA sequence: TGTGCCATCAGTGAAACGCAGGGCTCCGACGAGCAGTACTTC. This translates into CAISETQGSDEQYF.

The sample holds one count of this clone. The J gene is TRBJ2-3, the V gene TRBV5-1; 9 bases are shared with TRBD2. This CDR3 has 16 residues. With V trimmed by 4 bases and J by 2 bases, 8 bases remained unmatched. Germline V gene sequence: CDR1 SGHRS, CDR2 YFSETQ. The CDR3 DNA reads as TGCGCCAGCAGCCGCCAAGCGGGGGGACACACAGATACGCAGTATTTT. Translated: CASSRQAGGHTDTQYF.

The genes are TRBV12-5 and TRBJ1-2; TRBD1 matches at 8 bases. This CDR3 contains 15 residues. CDR1 LGHNT and CDR2 FRNRAP come from the germline V gene. After removal of 1 base from V and 10 bases from J, the junction contained 11 bases not matched to a gene. The CDR3 spells CASGLGTGLRRSYTF. CDR3 coding DNA: TGTGCTAGTGGTTTGGGGACAGGGTTACGGCGATCCTACACCTTC.

This clone appeared once. The gene calls are TRBV4-2 and TRBJ1-6; TRBD1 is a possible D gene (5 bases). Looked up from germline, CDR1 is LGHNA and CDR2 is YNFKEQ. The CDR3 spans 15 residues. With 0 bases removed from V and 9 bases from J, the gap between germline ends came to 12 bases. The CDR3 nucleotides are TGTGCCAGCAGCCAAGATCGGCGGGGGAGTTCACCCCTCCACTTT. This translates into CASSQDRRGSSPLHF.

V usage is TRBV5-4 and J usage is TRBJ2-5, with TRBD2 matching 15 bases. The germline CDR1 and CDR2 sequences are SGHNT and YYREEE (reference sequence). Trimming took 4 bases from V and 2 from J; bases not matched to a gene: 3. The CDR3 loop spans 16 amino acids. As DNA, the CDR3 is TGTGCCAGCAGCACAGGACTAGCGGGGGGGCAAGAGACCCAGTACTTC. Protein: CASSTGLAGGQETQYF.

CDR3 protein: CSVEDWTSGGADEQFF. The CDR3 bases are TGCAGCGTTGAAGATTGGACTAGCGGGGGGGCCGATGAGCAGTTCTTC. V gene TRBV29-1 combines with J gene TRBJ2-1; 15 nucleotides line up with TRBD2. Germline V gives CDR1 SQVTM, CDR2 ANQGSEA. The length of the CDR3 is 16 residues. V shed 0 bases, J shed 8 bases, and the junction held 5 bases outside the gene matches.

The chain recombines TRBV14 with TRBJ1-1, with D perhaps matching TRBD1 (5 bases). The V end was cut by 1 base, the J end by 4 bases, with 16 bases between. This CDR3 spans 16 amino acids. CDR1 and CDR2 from the germline V gene are SGHDN and FVKESK. DNA for the CDR3: TGTGCCAGCAGCCAAGGGTCGGGGGGATGGACCACTGAAGCTTTCTTT. Translation: CASSQGSGGWTTEAFF.

This clone was seen a handful of times. The rearrangement joins TRBV14 to TRBJ2-7; possibly TRBD1 for D (6 bases). This CDR3 has 14 amino acids. Trimming removed 3 bases from V and 2 bases from J, with 11 bases in between. Germline V gives CDR1 SGHDN, CDR2 FVKESK. CDR3 amino acids: CASSHRTDPYEQYF. DNA of the CDR3: TGTGCCAGCAGCCACCGGACAGACCCCTACGAGCAGTACTTC.

This sequence joins TRBV6-1 and TRBJ1-6; 7 bases map to TRBD1. Losses at the gene ends were 6 bases for V and 7 bases for J; bases not matched to a gene: 9. The germline V gene encodes CDR1 MNHNS and CDR2 SASEGT. CDR3 length: 15 amino acids. CDR3 amino acids: CASRETGWTNSPLHF. The CDR3 DNA reads TGTGCCAGCAGAGAGACAGGGTGGACCAATTCACCCCTCCACTTT.

A few counts support this clone. V is TRBV5-5 and J is TRBJ2-1; D call uncertain. CDR1 SGHKS and CDR2 YYEKEE come from the germline V gene (reference sequence). Trimming stripped 2 bases from V and 3 bases from J, with 6 bases between. This CDR3 region has 13 residues. CDR3 in DNA: TGTGCCAGCAGCTTTCCAGGCTACAATGAGCAGTTCTTC. Its translation is CASSFPGYNEQFF. Full variable domain (outside the CDR3, taken from reference TRBV5-5 and TRBJ2-1): DAGVTQSPTHLIKTRGQQVTLRCSPISGHKSVSWYQQVLGQGPQFIFQYYEKEERGRGNFPDRFSARQFPNYSSELNVNALLLGDSALYLCASSFPGYNEQFFGPGTRLTVL.

This chain joins TRBV5-4 and TRBJ2-1; TRBD2 is a possible D gene (7 bases). V lost 0 bases and J 7 bases, leaving 17 bases between the germline ends. There are 16 residues in the CDR3. In germline, CDR1 is SGHNT, CDR2 YYREEE (reference sequence). The CDR3 DNA sequence: TGTGCCAGCAGCTTGGAAGTGGGGGGGCTAGGGAATGAGCAGTTCTTC. Translation gives CASSLEVGGLGNEQFF.

The chain links TRBV27 to TRBJ2-5; TRBD2 might be the D (6 bases). The CDR3 has 11 amino acids. CDR1 is MNHEY and CDR2 is SMNVEV in the germline V gene (reference sequence). Trimming took 8 bases from V and 5 from J, leaving 9 bases between them. CDR3 protein: CASGGWETQYF. Written as DNA, the CDR3 is TGTGCCAGCGGGGGGTGGGAGACCCAGTACTTC.

The V call is TRBV7-2, the J call TRBJ1-3; D gene uncertain. Trimming removed 3 bases at V and 8 bases at J, with 8 bases between. The germline V gene encodes CDR1 SGHTA and CDR2 FQGNSA. CDR3 size: 12 residues. CDR3: CASSFFSDTIYF. The CDR3 region has the DNA TGTGCCAGCAGCTTCTTTTCGGACACCATATATTTT. Full variable domain (missing parts from reference TRBV7-2 and TRBJ1-3): GAGVSQSPSNKVTEKGKDVELRCDPISGHTALYWYRQSLGQGLEFLIYFQGNSAPDKSGLPSDRFSAERTGGSVSTLTIQRTQQEDSAVYLCASSFFSDTIYFGEGSWLTVV.

V usage is TRBV19 and J usage is TRBJ2-7, with 9 bases lining up with TRBD1. The length of the CDR3 is 13 residues. Losses at the gene ends were 4 bases for V and 5 bases for J; bases not matched to a gene: 3. Germline loops: CDR1 LNHDA, CDR2 SQIVND (reference sequence). As DNA, the CDR3 is TGTGCCAGTAGTACGACAGGGGGGGACGAGCAGTACTTC. Amino acid sequence: CASSTTGGDEQYF.

This chain joins TRBV21-1 and TRBJ1-5; TRBD1 reflects the table's D call only, with no check against the DNA. TRBV21-1 counts as a pseudogene. The CDR3 is 14 amino acids. In DNA, the CDR3 is TGTGCCAGCAGCAAAGGACAGGGGCATCAGCCCCAGCATTTT. Its protein product is CASSKGQGHQPQHF.

The chain links TRBV4-1 to TRBJ1-4; D not resolved. The CDR3 spans 15 residues. Germline CDR1 and CDR2: MGHRA and YSYEKL. Trimming removed 4 bases from V and 5 bases from J, with 14 bases in between. The CDR3 protein is CASSLEGDPNEKLFF. The CDR3 bases are TGCGCCAGCAGCCTGGAGGGCGACCCGAATGAAAAACTGTTTTTT.

V and J are TRBV7-8 and TRBJ1-1; possible D gene TRBD1, 6 bases. CDR3 size: 16 residues. V lost 4 bases and J lost 1, with 16 bases in between. CDR1 SGHVS and CDR2 FQNEAQ come from the germline V gene. The CDR3 bases are TGTGCCAGCAGCTCCAGGTGGGGGGGCAAGAACACTGAAGCTTTCTTT. Protein product: CASSSRWGGKNTEAFF.

This chain links TRBV9 with TRBJ2-7; 9 nucleotides align to TRBD1. The trim removed 0 bases at V and 5 bases at J, leaving 6 bases unmatched. The length of the CDR3 is 15 residues. Germline V gene sequence: CDR1 SGDLS, CDR2 YYNGEE. The CDR3 DNA sequence: TGTGCCAGCAGCGTAGTAGGGACAGGGATAGACGAGCAGTACTTC. It codes for CASSVVGTGIDEQYF.

In this sample, this clone turned up a few times. The V gene is TRBV6-6, the J gene TRBJ1-5, with no clear D. The CDR3 totals 13 residues. V was trimmed by 4 bases and J by 3 bases, leaving 7 bases between them. Germline CDR1 and CDR2: MNHNY and SVGAGI (reference sequence). The CDR3 DNA reads as TGTGCCAGCAGTTTCGGGATCAATCAGCCCCAGCATTTT. Protein sequence: CASSFGINQPQHF.

The chain is built from TRBV5-4 and TRBJ2-7; a weak D match, TRBD2 (6 bases). V lost 2 bases to trimming and J lost 5 bases, with 17 bases between them. This CDR3 contains 15 residues. Germline CDR1 is SGHNT and CDR2 is YYREEE (reference sequence). CDR3 nucleotide sequence: TGTGCCAGCAGCTTAAACGGGTTAGGGGAGGACGAGCAGTACTTC. It codes for CASSLNGLGEDEQYF.

V usage is TRBV7-9 and J usage is TRBJ2-6; the match to TRBD1 covers 7 bases. After removal of 4 bases from V and 2 bases from J, the junction contained 2 bases not matched to a gene. The CDR3 extends over 15 amino acids. CDR1 and CDR2 (germline): SEHNR, FQNEAQ (reference sequence). The CDR3 nucleotides are TGTGCCAGCAGCTATACAGGGGCTGGGGCCAACGTCCTGACTTTC. Its translation: CASSYTGAGANVLTF. Variable domain in full (rest from reference TRBV7-9 and TRBJ2-6): DTGVSQNPRHKITKRGQNVTFRCDPISEHNRLYWYRQTLGQGPEFLTYFQNEAQLEKSRLLSDRFSAERPKGSFSTLEIQRTEQGDSAMYLCASSYTGAGANVLTFGAGSRLTVL.

The V call is TRBV2, the J call TRBJ1-1, with a weak D call TRBD1 (6 bases). CDR1 and CDR2 from the germline V gene are SNHLY and FYNNEI. This CDR3 has 15 residues. Trimming took 3 bases from V and 5 from J, leaving 16 bases between them. The CDR3, as DNA: TGTGCCAGCAGTGAGTGGGGGCGAAGGGTGACTGAAGCTTTCTTT. It codes for CASSEWGRRVTEAFF. The whole variable domain, filled in from reference TRBV2 and TRBJ1-1, reads EPEVTQTPSHQVTQMGQEVILRCVPISNHLYFYWYRQILGQKVEFLVSFYNNEISEKSEIFDDQFSVERPDGSNFTLKIRSTKLEDSAMYFCASSEWGRRVTEAFFGQGTRLTVV.

The chain couples TRBV5-4 to TRBJ2-5; weak D call: TRBD2 (7 bases). This CDR3 is built from 14 residues. The ends were cut back, 3 bases at V and 3 bases at J, with 12 bases in the middle. Looked up from germline, CDR1 is SGHNT and CDR2 is YYREEE (reference sequence). In DNA, the CDR3 is TGTGCCAGCAGCTGGGGGGGCAGGGAAGAGACCCAGTACTTC. Its protein is CASSWGGREETQYF.

This chain connects TRBV19 to TRBJ2-5, with D uncertain. V lost 0 bases and J 7 bases, leaving 15 bases between the germline ends. This CDR3 has 15 residues. CDR1 is LNHDA, CDR2 SQIVND, per germline (reference sequence). The CDR3 DNA reads TGTGCCAGTAGTATAGATCTTAGTCCCGTCGGGACCCAGTACTTC. The encoded protein is CASSIDLSPVGTQYF. Full variable domain (missing parts from reference TRBV19 and TRBJ2-5): DGGITQSPKYLFRKEGQNVTLSCEQNLNHDAMYWYRQDPGQGLRLIYYSQIVNDFQKGDIAEGYSVSREKKESFPLTVTSAQKNPTAFYLCASSIDLSPVGTQYFGPGTRLLVL.